Shown below are 25 T cell receptor beta chains from a single sample sequenced in a study of control samples from healthy donors and cancer patients. TCRdb's copy holds only in-frame clones and misses some; the assay was immunoSEQ multiplex PCR. This sample has 70,000 to 75,000 clones, with about 94% found just once. Sequences were obtained from blood. The receptors were sampled from a woman in her 30s in good health.

This chain's CDR3 is CASSLEAGRNTEAFF. The CDR3 region has the DNA TGTGCCAGCAGCTTAGAAGCGGGCAGGAACACTGAAGCTTTCTTT. This sequence joins TRBV13 and TRBJ1-1; D is ambiguous. Trimming left V 1 base short and J 1 base short, with 10 bases between. Germline loops: CDR1 PRHDT, CDR2 FYEKMQ (reference sequence). The CDR3 length is 15 residues.

The V and J genes are TRBV6-5 and TRBJ1-4; 7 bases match TRBD1. The CDR3 has 15 amino acids. Losses at the gene ends were 7 bases for V and 3 bases for J; bases not matched to a gene: 8. The V gene's germline CDR1 is MNHEY and CDR2 SVGAGI. The CDR3 bases are TGTGCCAGCAACGCCCGGGACAGCTCTAATGAAAAACTGTTTTTT. Amino acids: CASNARDSSNEKLFF.

The CDR3 coding sequence is TGTGCCAGCAGCTTATGGGGGGGGGTGAGGGAAAAACTGTTTTTT. Protein: CASSLWGGVREKLFF. The chain is built from TRBV11-2 and TRBJ1-4, with a tentative D call TRBD1 (5 bases). The germline gives CDR1 SGHAT, CDR2 FQNNGV. The V and J ends lost 2 bases and 8 bases respectively, with 15 bases between them. CDR3 length: 15 amino acids.

The V call is TRBV11-1, the J call TRBJ1-3, with D possibly matching TRBD1 (5 bases). V was trimmed by 6 bases and J by 0 bases, leaving 9 bases between them. The CDR3 covers 14 residues. Germline V lookup: CDR1 SGHAT, CDR2 FQDESV (reference sequence). The DNA of the CDR3 is TGTGCCAGCAGGACCGGGGGCTCTGGAAACACCATATATTTT. It yields the protein CASRTGGSGNTIYF.

This chain connects TRBV3-1 (or the pseudogene TRBV3-2) to TRBJ1-2; possibly TRBD1 for D (6 bases). The CDR3 spans 17 residues. From germline, CDR1 is LGHDT and CDR2 YNNKEL (reference sequence). Trimming stripped 0 bases from V and 8 bases from J, with 22 bases between. CDR3 nucleotides: TGTGCCAGCAGCCAAGATCTACAAACAGGGACGGTCGGCGGCTACACCTTC. Its translation is CASSQDLQTGTVGGYTF.

The chain has TRBV3-1 (or the pseudogene TRBV3-2) and TRBJ1-1, with D unresolved. The V gene lost 4 bases and the J gene lost 6 bases, with 15 bases spanning the gap. Germline CDR1 reads LGHDT; CDR2 reads YNNKEL (reference sequence). The CDR3 runs 14 residues. The CDR3 coding sequence is TGTGCCAGCAGCCCTACAGAGACAAACGCTGAAGCTTTCTTT. It translates to CASSPTETNAEAFF.

This clone showed up just once. This sequence joins TRBV7-9 and TRBJ1-1; no definite D call. Germline lookup yields CDR1 SEHNR and CDR2 FQNEAQ (reference sequence). The CDR3 extends over 13 amino acids. Trimming stripped 2 bases from V and 7 bases from J, with 11 bases between. The CDR3 DNA is TGTGCCAGCAGCTTATTTGGCACCGGTGAAGCTTTCTTT. It encodes CASSLFGTGEAFF.

J is TRBJ2-2 and V is TRBV3-1 (or the pseudogene TRBV3-2); 7 nucleotides match TRBD1. The V segment lost 5 bases and the J segment 1 base; nucleotides outside the gene matches: 1. The CDR3 loop spans 14 amino acids. Per germline, CDR1 LGHDT and CDR2 YNNKEL (reference sequence). The CDR3 region is CASSYRGNTGELFF. In nucleotides, the CDR3 is TGTGCCAGCAGCTACAGGGGGAACACCGGGGAGCTGTTTTTT.

CDR3 loop: CASSTGLAGVGEQYV. The CDR3 nucleotides are TGTGCCAGCTCGACAGGACTAGCGGGGGTAGGCGAGCAGTACGTC. V gene TRBV18 combines with J gene TRBJ2-7; 13 bases align to TRBD2. The CDR3 sequence is 15 residues long. Germline-derived CDR1 and CDR2 are KGHSH and LQKENI. J lost 6 bases, V lost 6 bases, and 8 bases had no gene match.

The chain couples TRBV5-1 to TRBJ2-6; 10 positions match TRBD1. The CDR3 extends over 18 amino acids. The germline CDR1 and CDR2 sequences are SGHRS and YFSETQ. The V segment lost 0 bases and the J segment 2 bases; nucleotides outside the gene matches: 5. Here the CDR3 reads CASSLAGTGVTGANVLTF. CDR3 in DNA: TGCGCCAGCAGCTTGGCCGGGACAGGGGTAACTGGGGCCAACGTCCTGACTTTC.

A single count supports this clone. The chain combines TRBV25-1 with TRBJ1-3; no firm D call. V was cut by 4 bases and J by 0 bases, with 10 bases left in between. CDR3 size: 15 residues. The germline CDR1 and CDR2 sequences are MGHDK and SYGVNS. The CDR3 spells CASSVYGISGNTIYF. CDR3 in DNA: TGTGCCAGCAGTGTATATGGAATCTCTGGAAACACCATATATTTT.

V usage is TRBV19 and J usage is TRBJ1-1; D gene ambiguous. Germline values: CDR1 LNHDA, CDR2 SQIVND (reference sequence). CDR3 length: 14 residues. Trimming cost V 5 bases and J 1 base, with 11 bases left between them. CDR3 sequence (DNA): TGTGCCAGTAGTCAACGGATCCAGAACACTGAAGCTTTCTTT. Protein product: CASSQRIQNTEAFF.

The chain carries TRBV4-1 and TRBJ1-2; D gene ambiguous. The CDR3 spans 13 residues. The germline V gene encodes CDR1 MGHRA and CDR2 YSYEKL. V shed 3 bases and J shed 3 bases, with 8 bases lying between them. The CDR3 DNA follows: TGCGCCAGCAGCCACGGCGTAGACTATGGCTACACCTTC. Protein product: CASSHGVDYGYTF.

V gene TRBV5-1 combines with J gene TRBJ1-4, with 8 bases that match TRBD1. J lost 6 bases, V lost 4 bases, and 14 bases had no gene match. Per germline, CDR1 SGHRS and CDR2 YFSETQ. There are 17 residues in the CDR3. The CDR3 here is CASSPVPGQDRDEKLFF. The DNA for the CDR3 is TGCGCCAGCAGCCCAGTCCCGGGACAGGATCGCGATGAAAAACTGTTTTTT.

This clone was detected only once. This chain uses TRBV7-3 with TRBJ2-3; TRBD1 matches at 8 bases. The ends lost 5 bases at V and 3 bases at J; junction bases unmatched: 4. Germline CDR1 reads SGHTA; CDR2 reads FQGTGA. The length of the CDR3 is 14 residues. The CDR3 here is CASSTGQATDTQYF. The CDR3 DNA sequence: TGTGCCAGCAGCACGGGACAGGCAACAGATACGCAGTATTTT.

V gene TRBV6-5 combines with J gene TRBJ1-5; 8 nucleotides align to TRBD1. The CDR3 is 15 residues long. CDR1 and CDR2 (germline): MNHEY, SVGAGI. With 7 bases clipped from V and 2 bases from J, the junction kept 7 bases outside the gene matches. CDR3 nucleotides: TGTGCCAGCATATCAGGGGGCGCCGGCAATCAGCCCCAGCATTTT. Protein: CASISGGAGNQPQHF.

This clone is a singleton in its sample. This chain links TRBV5-1 with TRBJ1-1; D not certain. Germline-derived CDR1 and CDR2 are SGHRS and YFSETQ. The CDR3 loop spans 13 amino acids. The germline V and J ends were trimmed by 2 bases and 1 base, with 6 bases remaining between them. CDR3 DNA: TGCGCCAGCAGCTTTTCCCAGAACACTGAAGCTTTCTTT. This translates into CASSFSQNTEAFF.

This chain links TRBV5-5 with TRBJ1-3; D gene uncertain. The CDR3 length is 14 residues. The germline V gene encodes CDR1 SGHKS and CDR2 YYEKEE (reference sequence). V lost 0 bases to trimming and J lost 5 bases, with 9 bases between them. CDR3 sequence (DNA): TGTGCCAGCAGCTTGGAATTTGGGCGAAACACCATATATTTT. Residues: CASSLEFGRNTIYF. Filled out from reference TRBV5-5 and TRBJ1-3, the complete variable domain reads DAGVTQSPTHLIKTRGQQVTLRCSPISGHKSVSWYQQVLGQGPQFIFQYYEKEERGRGNFPDRFSARQFPNYSSELNVNALLLGDSALYLCASSLEFGRNTIYFGEGSWLTVV.

The chain carries TRBV9 and TRBJ2-1; D gene unclear. The length of the CDR3 is 13 residues. CDR1 SGDLS and CDR2 YYNGEE come from the germline V gene. V was pared by 0 bases and J by 5 bases, with 6 bases between. CDR3 nucleotide sequence: TGTGCCAGCAGCGTAGTAGTTGACAATGAGCAGTTCTTC. It encodes CASSVVVDNEQFF.

The genes are TRBV2 and TRBJ1-5; a weak D match, TRBD1 (5 bases). CDR3 length: 15 residues. CDR1 is SNHLY and CDR2 is FYNNEI in the germline V gene. V shed 2 bases and J shed 1 base, with 9 bases lying between them. The CDR3 protein is CASSEQGHSNQPQHF. The CDR3 bases are TGTGCCAGCAGTGAACAGGGCCACAGCAATCAGCCCCAGCATTTT. Based on the CDR3 plus reference TRBV2 and TRBJ1-5, the full variable domain is EPEVTQTPSHQVTQMGQEVILRCVPISNHLYFYWYRQILGQKVEFLVSFYNNEISEKSEIFDDQFSVERPDGSNFTLKIRSTKLEDSAMYFCASSEQGHSNQPQHFGDGTRLSIL.

The V and J genes are TRBV28 and TRBJ1-5; 8 bases align to TRBD1. Germline trimming cut 3 bases from V and 5 bases from J; bases unmatched to any gene: 6. CDR1 is MDHEN and CDR2 is SYDVKM in the germline V gene. CDR3 length equals 15 residues. The CDR3 here is CASSFNRGGYQPQHF. Here the CDR3 DNA reads TGTGCCAGCAGTTTCAACAGGGGGGGGTATCAGCCCCAGCATTTT.

The chain has TRBV5-1 and TRBJ1-2; D gene unclear. This CDR3 has 13 amino acids. V lost 5 bases and J 2 bases, leaving 10 bases between the germline ends. In germline, CDR1 is SGHRS, CDR2 YFSETQ. DNA for the CDR3: TGCGCCAGCAGTCCTGACCGAAACTATGGCTACACCTTC. Protein sequence: CASSPDRNYGYTF.

V usage is TRBV11-1 and J usage is TRBJ1-1, with D unresolved. The CDR3 is 14 residues long. The V end was cut by 2 bases, the J end by 0 bases, with 7 bases between. Germline CDR1 and CDR2: SGHAT and FQDESV (reference sequence). CDR3 residues: CASSLNELNTEAFF. CDR3 nucleotide sequence: TGTGCCAGCAGCTTAAATGAGTTGAACACTGAAGCTTTCTTT.

The J gene is TRBJ1-2, the V gene TRBV5-1; D might be TRBD1 (5 bases). The CDR3 runs 14 residues. V was clipped by 0 bases and J by 7 bases, with 13 bases between them. The germline CDR1 and CDR2 sequences are SGHRS and YFSETQ. This CDR3 reads CASSLESGLGGYTF. CDR3 in DNA: TGCGCCAGCAGCTTGGAGTCGGGGCTTGGTGGCTACACCTTC.

The rearrangement joins TRBV6-5 to TRBJ1-2; the D gene is possibly TRBD1 (5 bases). The CDR3 runs 13 residues. Germline assignment: CDR1 MNHEY and CDR2 SVGAGI. Trimming left V 0 bases short and J 6 bases short, with 8 bases between. The CDR3 is CASSYSRGNGYTF. CDR3 nucleotides: TGTGCCAGCAGTTACTCTAGGGGTAATGGCTACACCTTC.